This T cell receptor (beta chain) was found in a study of blood T cell repertoires in COVID-19. Study-wide background: T cells, B-cell-depleted T cells, or PBMCs provided the cDNA or gDNA that served as material.

Germline CDR1 and CDR2: SNHLY and FYNNEI. V lost 6 bases and J lost 5; bases outside the gene matches: 6. The CDR3 is 14 residues long. This table comes from immunoSEQ multiplex PCR, and its TCRdb copy is limited to in-frame clones, with some not included. The sample consists of 190,000 or so clones, under 90% of them appearing once. The receptor was isolated from a man in his forties or fifties with acute or convalescent COVID-19. Sequenced input: peripheral blood. This rearrangement joins TRBV2 to TRBJ1-1; 10 nucleotides agree with TRBD1. The CDR3 nucleotides are TGTGCCAGCAGAACCGGGACAGGGGAGACTGAAGCTTTCTTT. Its translation: CASRTGTGETEAFF.